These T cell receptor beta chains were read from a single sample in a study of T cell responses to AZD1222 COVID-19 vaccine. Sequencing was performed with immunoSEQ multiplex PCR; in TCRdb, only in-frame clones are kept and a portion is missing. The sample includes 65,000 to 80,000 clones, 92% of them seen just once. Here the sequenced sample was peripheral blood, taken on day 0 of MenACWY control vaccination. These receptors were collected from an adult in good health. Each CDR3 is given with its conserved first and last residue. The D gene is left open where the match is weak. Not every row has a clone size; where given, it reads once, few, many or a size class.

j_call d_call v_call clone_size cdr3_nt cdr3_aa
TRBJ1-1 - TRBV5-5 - TGTGCCAGCAGCTTGGCACCCCCGAACACTGAAGCTTTCTTT CASSLAPPNTEAFF
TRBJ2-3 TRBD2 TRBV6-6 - TGTGCCAGCAGTGGCGGGGGGAAGGCCACAGATACGCAGTATTTT CASSGGGKATDTQYF
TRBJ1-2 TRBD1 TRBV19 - TGTGCCAGTAGTATAGATTACAGGGGCCACTATGGCTACACCTTC CASSIDYRGHYGYTF
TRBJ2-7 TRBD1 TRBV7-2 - TGTGCCAGCAGCAAACATGGGACAGACTCCTACGAGCAGTACTTC CASSKHGTDSYEQYF
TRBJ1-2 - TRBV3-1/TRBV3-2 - TGTGCCAGCAGCCAAGCAGCTAACTATGGCTACACCTTC CASSQAANYGYTF
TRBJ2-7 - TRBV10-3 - TGTGCCATCAGTGATTCTGGACGGAGCTCCTACGAGCAGTACTTC CAISDSGRSSYEQYF
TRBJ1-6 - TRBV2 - TGTGCCAGCAGTGATATAGGGATGAATTCACCCCTCCACTTT CASSDIGMNSPLHF
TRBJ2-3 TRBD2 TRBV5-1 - TGCGCCAGCAGCTTAGCGGGAGCGGGGCCCACAGATACGCAGTATTTT CASSLAGAGPTDTQYF
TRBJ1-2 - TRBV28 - TGTGCCAGCAGTCTGAGACAAACGTATGGCTACACCTTC CASSLRQTYGYTF
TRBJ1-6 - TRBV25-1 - TGTGCCAGCAGGTCTAATAATTCACCCCTCCACTTT CASRSNNSPLHF
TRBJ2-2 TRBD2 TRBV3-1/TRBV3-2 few TGTGCCAGCAGCCCACGACTAGCGGGAGCTACTAACACCGGGGAGCTGTTTTTT CASSPRLAGATNTGELFF
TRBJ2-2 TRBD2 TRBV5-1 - TGCGCCAGCAGCCCCTGGGAGGGGTCAAACACCGGGGAGCTGTTTTTT CASSPWEGSNTGELFF
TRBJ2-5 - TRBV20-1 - TGCAGTGCTAGGGGGGGTGCGACCCAGTACTTC CSARGGATQYF
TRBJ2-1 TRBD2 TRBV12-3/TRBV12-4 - TGTGCCAGCACCTCACTAGCGGACAATGAGCAGTTCTTC CASTSLADNEQFF
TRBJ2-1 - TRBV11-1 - TGTGCCAGCAGCCCGCCGGCAGGGGACTACAATGAGCAGTTCTTC CASSPPAGDYNEQFF
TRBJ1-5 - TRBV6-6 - TGTGCCAGCAGTTACGGCGGGGGTGAGAATCAGCCCCAGCATTTT CASSYGGGENQPQHF
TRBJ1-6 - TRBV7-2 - TGTGCCAGCAGCTTAGCCCTTTCATCACCCCTCCACTTT CASSLALSSPLHF
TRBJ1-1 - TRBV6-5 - TGTGCCACGAGGGGGAACACTGAAGCTTTCTTT CATRGNTEAFF
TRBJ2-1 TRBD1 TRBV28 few TGTGCCAGCAGCTACATGACAGGGGTCAATGAGCAGTTCTTC CASSYMTGVNEQFF
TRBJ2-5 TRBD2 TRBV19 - TGTGCCAGTAGTATCTCTAGCGGGAGGTTGGAGACCCAGTACTTC CASSISSGRLETQYF
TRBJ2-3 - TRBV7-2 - TGTGCCAGCAGCTTAGATCCGGGCACAGATACGCAGTATTTT CASSLDPGTDTQYF
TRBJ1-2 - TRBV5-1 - TGCGCCAGCAGCGAGCAAGAAACACATGGCTACACCTTC CASSEQETHGYTF
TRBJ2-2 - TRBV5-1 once TGCGCCAGCAGCTTGGAGGTGCCGAACACCGGGGAGCTGTTTTTT CASSLEVPNTGELFF
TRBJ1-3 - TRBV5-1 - TGCGCCAGCAGCTCGGTGCCAGAAAACACCATATATTTT CASSSVPENTIYF
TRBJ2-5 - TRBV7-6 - TGTGCCAGCAGCACAAACAGGGTAGAGACCCAGTACTTC CASSTNRVETQYF
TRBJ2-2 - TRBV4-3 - TGCGCCAGCAGCCAAGATCTCGGGGGCGCGAACACCGGGGAGCTGTTTTTT CASSQDLGGANTGELFF
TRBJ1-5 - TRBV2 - TGTGCCAGCAGTGAAGGACCCGGGGGGCCCCAGCATTTT CASSEGPGGPQHF
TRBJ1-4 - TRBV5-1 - TGCGCCAGCAGCTTGGCTGGCAGGTTGGGTGAAAAACTGTTTTTT CASSLAGRLGEKLFF
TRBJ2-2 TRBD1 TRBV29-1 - TGCAGCGTCCGGACAGGATCGAACACCGGGGAGCTGTTTTTT CSVRTGSNTGELFF
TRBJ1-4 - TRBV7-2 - TGTGCAGTTGCGTCGGGGGACTATGAAAAACTGTTTTTT CAVASGDYEKLFF
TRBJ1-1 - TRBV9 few TGTGCCAGCAGCGTAGTCAGTGACACTGAAGCTTTCTTT CASSVVSDTEAFF
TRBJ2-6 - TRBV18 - TGTGCCAGCTCACCATCGGGGCAGGCTGGGGCCAACGTCCTGACTTTC CASSPSGQAGANVLTF
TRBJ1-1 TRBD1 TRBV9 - TGTGCCAGCAGCGTAGCTATGGGACAGGGGTATGAGGCCACTGAAGCTTTCTTT CASSVAMGQGYEATEAFF
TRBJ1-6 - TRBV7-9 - TGTGCCAGCAGCTCAGCGTCCGGGACATATTACTATAATTCACCCCTCCACTTT CASSSASGTYYYNSPLHF
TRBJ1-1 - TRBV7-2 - TGTGCCAGCAGCTTAGGTAGTCTCCTGAACACTGAAGCTTTCTTT CASSLGSLLNTEAFF
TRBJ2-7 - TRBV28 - TGTGCCAGCAGTTCCGGGGTAGCGGTCTCCTACGAGCAGTACTTC CASSSGVAVSYEQYF
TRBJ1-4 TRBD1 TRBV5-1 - TGCGCCAGCAGGGGGAGGACAGGGTCCAATGAAAAACTGTTTTTT CASRGRTGSNEKLFF
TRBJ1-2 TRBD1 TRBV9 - TGTGCCAGCAGCGCTGGGGGACAGGGGGCCGGCTATGGCTACACCTTC CASSAGGQGAGYGYTF
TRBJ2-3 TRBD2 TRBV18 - TGTGCCAGCTCAACCCTAGCGGGAGGGCCCAGCACAGATACGCAGTATTTT CASSTLAGGPSTDTQYF
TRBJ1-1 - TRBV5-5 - TGTGCCAGCAGCCCCCACGTTACTGAAGCTTTCTTT CASSPHVTEAFF